This T cell receptor (beta chain) was recorded in a study of blood T cell repertoires in COVID-19 (dated by TCRdb to 2018 to 2021). With regard to the full study: Samples from collaborators originated in the United States, Italy and Spain and spanned both the acute and convalescent phases of COVID-19. The prospective study material was composed of cDNA or gDNA derived from T cells, B-cell-depleted T cells, or PBMCs. Subjects who had been exposed to COVID-19, were actively infected with it, or had recovered from it provided the deeply sampled blood TCRbeta repertoires that made up the dataset. A freely available public database, intended as a resource for researchers studying the immune response to SARS-CoV-2, is where the repertoires were released. The samples were drawn from two sources: the first 160 participants of the ongoing ImmuneRACE study, and over 950 subjects contributed by 6 global collaborators. Nearly every sample came with metadata listing a de-identified subject ID, COVID-19 status, age in years and sex. Where available, HLA class I and class II types were obtained from metadata supplied by the sample provider rather than from assay-based typing.

Of note for this clone: Its specific antigen is unknown. No quality values exist for individual bases; no much larger clone is one base distant.

Results the study describes overall, beyond this receptor: Clinical and demographic metadata were provided uncurated, with the amount varying by source and participant.

Collaborating institutions collected whole blood in K2EDTA tubes following their own protocols. Collaborator samples were shipped for TCRbeta analysis as frozen whole blood, isolated PBMCs, or DNA extracted from either sample type. TCRbeta CDR3 regions were amplified from genomic DNA using the immunoSEQ Assay, a bias-controlled multiplex PCR. The study's own analysis went as follows. Nucleated cell counts per sample were estimated from amplification of reference gene primers within the assay. Sequence reads were collapsed and filtered to measure the absolute abundance of every unique TCRbeta CDR3 rearrangement. Productive Simpson clonality was computed per sample as the square root of Simpson's diversity index over productive rearrangements. Drawn from immuneACCESS, this table holds only the in-frame rearrangements with V and J called that TCRdb kept. Clones are partly lost; checked studies trace under half to an unresolved V gene and leave the rest unexplained. V, J and clone size are taken as reported in that table, and D and trimming were inferred from the DNA itself. This sample holds around 86,000 clones; approximately 88% were observed only once. The ten top clones hold about 10% of the sample.

Material for sequencing was peripheral blood. The receptor's source is a human donor in a cohort sampled during active COVID-19.

The CDR3 region reads CASSPQTSGRGTDTQYF. The DNA sequence is TGTGCCAGCTCACCACAAACTAGCGGGAGAGGCACAGATACGCAGTATTTT. This sequence uses TRBV18 and TRBJ2-3; 11 nucleotides in the junction match TRBD2. The cysteine opens and the phenylalanine closes a CDR3 of 17 amino acids. Only CDR3 DNA is held: 51 bases, read in frame from base 1. V is cut back by 1 base and J by 1 base, with 4 bases in the junction unmatched. Sequences KGHSH (CDR1) and LQKENI (CDR2) are obtained from the germline V gene.